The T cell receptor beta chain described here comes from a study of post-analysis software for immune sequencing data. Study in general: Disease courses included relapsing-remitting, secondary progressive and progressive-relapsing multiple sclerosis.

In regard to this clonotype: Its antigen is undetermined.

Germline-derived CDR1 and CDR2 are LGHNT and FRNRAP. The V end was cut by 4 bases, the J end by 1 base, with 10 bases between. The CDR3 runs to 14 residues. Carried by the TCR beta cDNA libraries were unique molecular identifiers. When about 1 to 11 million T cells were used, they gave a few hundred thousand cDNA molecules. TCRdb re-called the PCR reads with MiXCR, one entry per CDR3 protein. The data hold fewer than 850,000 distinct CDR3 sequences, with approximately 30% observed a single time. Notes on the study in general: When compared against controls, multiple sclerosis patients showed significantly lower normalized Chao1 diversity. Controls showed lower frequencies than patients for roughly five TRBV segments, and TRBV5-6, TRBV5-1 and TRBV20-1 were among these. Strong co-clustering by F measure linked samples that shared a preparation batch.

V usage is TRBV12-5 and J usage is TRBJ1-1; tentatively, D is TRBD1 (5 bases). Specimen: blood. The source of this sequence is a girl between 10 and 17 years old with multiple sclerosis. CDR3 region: CASGSAGRNTEAFF. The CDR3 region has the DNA TGTGCTAGTGGTTCGGCGGGACGGAACACTGAAGCTTTCTTT.